The clone carrying this T cell receptor (beta chain) was recorded many times. The antigen is undetermined. The data were taken from a study of CD8 T cells in ankylosing spondylitis. Using quantitative 5'-RACE with molecular barcodes, the authors made TCR beta libraries. MiXCR was run by TCRdb on the 5' RACE reads, yielding one entry per CDR3 protein. The table lists more than 400,000 distinct CDR3 sequences, about 5.4% of them singletons. Per germline, CDR1 SQVTM and CDR2 ANQGSEA. This CDR3 has 12 residues. V shed 6 bases, J shed 4 bases, and the junction held 3 bases outside the gene matches. Study results and limitations: Reactive arthritis synovial fluid and blood previously showed some of these motif variants. In ankylosing spondylitis blood, a motif of roughly 8 highly homologous TCR beta variants appeared characteristic.

Material for sequencing was blood, either unsorted or a sorted T cell fraction (not recorded which). The gene calls are TRBV29-1 and TRBJ2-5; 9 bases match TRBD1. This receptor was taken from a male donor with ankylosing spondylitis. The CDR3, as DNA: TGCAGCGTAGGGACAGGGAGAGAGACCCAGTACTTC. Encoded protein: CSVGTGRETQYF.